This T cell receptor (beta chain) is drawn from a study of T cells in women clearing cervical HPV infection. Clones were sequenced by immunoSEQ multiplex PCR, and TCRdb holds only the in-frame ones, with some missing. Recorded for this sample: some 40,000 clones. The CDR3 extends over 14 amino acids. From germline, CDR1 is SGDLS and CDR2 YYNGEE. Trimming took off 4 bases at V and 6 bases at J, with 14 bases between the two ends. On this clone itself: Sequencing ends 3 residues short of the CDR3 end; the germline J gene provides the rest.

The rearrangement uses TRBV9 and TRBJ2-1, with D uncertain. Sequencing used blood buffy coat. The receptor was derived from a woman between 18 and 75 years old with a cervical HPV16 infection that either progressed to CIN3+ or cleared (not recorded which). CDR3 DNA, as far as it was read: TGTGCCAGCAGCCCTAGGCTAGTAGTCAATGAG. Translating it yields CASSPRLVVNE. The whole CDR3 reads CASSPRLVVNEQFF. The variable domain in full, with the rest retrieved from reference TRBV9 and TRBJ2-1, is DSGVTQTPKHLITATGQRVTLRCSPRSGDLSVYWYQQSLDQGLQFLIQYYNGEERAKGNILERFSAQQFPDLHSELNLSSLELGDSALYFCASSPRLVVNEQFFGPGTRLTVL.